This T cell receptor beta chain was recorded in a study of tumor-infiltrating lymphocytes in oesophageal squamous cell carcinoma. Germline CDR1 reads SGHTA; CDR2 reads FQGNSA. The CDR3 runs 16 residues. MiXCR, applied by TCRdb to the PCR reads, yields one record per CDR3 protein. This table holds approximately 21,000 distinct CDR3 sequences, more than 30% found once. This TCR was recovered from a male donor with esophageal squamous cell carcinoma. The genes are TRBV7-2 and TRBJ2-6; 8 nucleotides match TRBD1. The J call may be incorrect, as the DNA end agrees better with TRBJ2-7. The sequenced sample was esophageal tumor tissue. CDR3 region: CASSHDGAGGRYEQYF. In DNA, the CDR3 is TGTGCCAGCAGCCATGATGGGGCAGGGGGCAGGTACGAGCAGTACTTC.